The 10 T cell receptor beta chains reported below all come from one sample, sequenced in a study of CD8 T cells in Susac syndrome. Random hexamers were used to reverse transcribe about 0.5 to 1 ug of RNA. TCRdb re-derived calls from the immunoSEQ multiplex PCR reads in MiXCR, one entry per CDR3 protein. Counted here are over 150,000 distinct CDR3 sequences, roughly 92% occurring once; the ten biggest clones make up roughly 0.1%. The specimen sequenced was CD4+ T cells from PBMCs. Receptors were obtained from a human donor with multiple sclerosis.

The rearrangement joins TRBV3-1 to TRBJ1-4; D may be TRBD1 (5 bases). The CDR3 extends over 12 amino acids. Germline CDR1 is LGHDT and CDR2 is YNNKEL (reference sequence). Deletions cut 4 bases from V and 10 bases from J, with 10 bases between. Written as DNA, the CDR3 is TGTGCCAGCAGCCGGGACTTTGGAAAACTGTTTTTT. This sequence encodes CASSRDFGKLFF.

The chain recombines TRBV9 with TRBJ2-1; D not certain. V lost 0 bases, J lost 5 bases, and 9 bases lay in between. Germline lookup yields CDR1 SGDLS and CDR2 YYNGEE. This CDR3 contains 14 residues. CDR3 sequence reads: CASSVASIDNEQFF. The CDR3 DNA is TGTGCCAGCAGCGTAGCTTCAATCGACAATGAGCAGTTCTTC.

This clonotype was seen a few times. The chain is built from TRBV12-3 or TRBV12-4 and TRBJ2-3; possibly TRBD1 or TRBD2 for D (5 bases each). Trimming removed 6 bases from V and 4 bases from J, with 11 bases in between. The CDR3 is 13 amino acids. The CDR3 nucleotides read TGTGCCAGCAGCCGGTCGGGACCAGATACGCAGTATTTT. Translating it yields CASSRSGPDTQYF.

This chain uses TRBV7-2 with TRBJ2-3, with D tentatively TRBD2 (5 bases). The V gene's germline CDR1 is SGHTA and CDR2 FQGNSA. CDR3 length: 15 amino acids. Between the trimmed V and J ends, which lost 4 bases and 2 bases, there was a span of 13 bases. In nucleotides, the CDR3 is TGTGCCAGCAGCTCCGCCAGGAGGTCCACAGATACGCAGTATTTT. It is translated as CASSSARRSTDTQYF. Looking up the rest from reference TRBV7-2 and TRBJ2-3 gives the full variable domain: GAGVSQSPSNKVTEKGKDVELRCDPISGHTALYWYRQSLGQGLEFLIYFQGNSAPDKSGLPSDRFSAERTGGSVSTLTIQRTQQEDSAVYLCASSSARRSTDTQYFGPGTRLTVL.

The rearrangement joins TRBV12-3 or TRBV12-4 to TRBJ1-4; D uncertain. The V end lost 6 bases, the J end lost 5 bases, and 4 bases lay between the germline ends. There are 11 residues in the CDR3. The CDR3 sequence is CASRTNEKLFF. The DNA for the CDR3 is TGTGCCAGCAGAACCAATGAAAAACTGTTTTTT.

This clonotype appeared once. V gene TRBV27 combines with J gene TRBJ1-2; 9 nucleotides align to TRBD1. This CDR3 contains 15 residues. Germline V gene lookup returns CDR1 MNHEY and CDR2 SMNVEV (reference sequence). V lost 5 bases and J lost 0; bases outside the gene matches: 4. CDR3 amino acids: CASSVTGGPNYGYTF. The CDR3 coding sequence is TGTGCCAGCAGTGTCACAGGGGGCCCTAACTATGGCTACACCTTC.

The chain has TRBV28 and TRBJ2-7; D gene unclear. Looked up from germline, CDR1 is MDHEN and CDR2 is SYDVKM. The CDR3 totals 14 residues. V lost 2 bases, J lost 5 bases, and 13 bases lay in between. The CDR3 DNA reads TGTGCCAGCAGTTTAGTGGAGCCTGGGCACGAGCAGTACTTC. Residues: CASSLVEPGHEQYF. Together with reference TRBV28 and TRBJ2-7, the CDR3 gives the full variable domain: DVKVTQSSRYLVKRTGEKVFLECVQDMDHENMFWYRQDPGLGLRLIYFSYDVKMKEKGDIPEGYSVSREKKERFSLILESASTNQTSMYLCASSLVEPGHEQYFGPGTRLTVT.

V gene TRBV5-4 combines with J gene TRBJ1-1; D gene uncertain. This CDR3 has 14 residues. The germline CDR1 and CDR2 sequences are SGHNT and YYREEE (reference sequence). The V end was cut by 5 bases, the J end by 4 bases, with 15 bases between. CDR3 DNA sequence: TGTGCCAGCAGGGGTCAGGAGGGCTCCACTGAAGCTTTCTTT. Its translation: CASRGQEGSTEAFF.

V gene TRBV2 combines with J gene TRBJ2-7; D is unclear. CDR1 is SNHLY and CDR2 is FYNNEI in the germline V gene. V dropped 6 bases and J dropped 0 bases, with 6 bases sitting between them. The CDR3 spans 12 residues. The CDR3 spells CASRGGSYEQYF. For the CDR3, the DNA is TGTGCCAGCAGGGGCGGCTCCTACGAGCAGTACTTC.

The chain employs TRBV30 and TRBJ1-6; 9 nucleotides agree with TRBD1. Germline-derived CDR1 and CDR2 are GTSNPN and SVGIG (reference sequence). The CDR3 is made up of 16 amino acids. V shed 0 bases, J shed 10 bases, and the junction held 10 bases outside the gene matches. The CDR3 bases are TGTGCCTGGAGTGTACAGGGACAGGGTCTAGGGTCACCCCTCCACTTT. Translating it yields CAWSVQGQGLGSPLHF.